This T cell receptor beta chain is from a study of beta chain features in type 1 diabetes. Of the isolated RNA, all was reverse transcribed, and so the sequenced material was expressed TCRB transcripts. Produced via immunoSEQ multiplex PCR; TCRdb's table is partial and in-frame only. The sample includes around 450,000 clones, 11% of them seen just once. CDR3 length: 14 amino acids. Trimming shortened V by 5 bases and J by 6 bases, and 16 bases separated the two germline ends. Germline loops: CDR1 SEHNR, CDR2 FQNEAQ (reference sequence). This receptor was taken from a woman younger than 35 in good health. The sample taken for sequencing was naive CD4+ T cells from blood. V usage is TRBV7-9 and J usage is TRBJ1-2, with no clear D. This CDR3 is CASSAGPIGDGYTF. CDR3 nucleotide sequence: TGTGCCAGCAGCGCCGGCCCTATTGGGGATGGCTACACCTTC.